These 18 T cell receptor beta chains originate from one sample sequenced in a study of T cell responses to AZD1222 COVID-19 vaccine. Repertoires were generated with immunoSEQ multiplex PCR, while TCRdb's copy carries only in-frame clones and drops some. This repertoire shows about 130,000 clones, approximately 91% found once; its top ten account for 6.3%. Material: peripheral blood, obtained on day 0 of AZD1222 vaccination. These receptors originate from an adult in good health.

Notes on this clone: Within the sample, other DNA sequences also encode this same CDR3. The rearrangement joins TRBV30 to TRBJ1-2; D unclear. The CDR3 totals 11 residues. The V gene lost 0 bases and the J gene lost 8 bases, with 7 bases spanning the gap. Germline lookup yields CDR1 GTSNPN and CDR2 SVGIG (reference sequence). The CDR3, as DNA: TGTGCCTGGAGTGTACTGGGGGGCTACACCTTC. As protein: CAWSVLGGYTF.

V usage is TRBV15 and J usage is TRBJ1-6; D is undetermined. V lost 5 bases to trimming and J lost 8 bases, with 10 bases between them. The CDR3 has 13 residues. Germline CDR1 is LNHNV and CDR2 is YYDKDF (reference sequence). CDR3 nucleotide sequence: TGTGCCACCAGCGGTCAGGTGGATTCACCCCTCCACTTT. Translation: CATSGQVDSPLHF.

This clone has a single count. The chain employs TRBV6-5 and TRBJ2-7; perhaps TRBD2 as D (5 bases). V dropped 6 bases and J dropped 3 bases, with 12 bases sitting between them. Germline values: CDR1 MNHEY, CDR2 SVGAGI. The CDR3 consists of 13 residues. The DNA of the CDR3 is TGTGCCAGCAGAAGAGGGCAGTACTACGAGCAGTACTTC. Amino acids: CASRRGQYYEQYF.

The genes are TRBV6-5 and TRBJ1-1, with a tentative D call TRBD1 (6 bases). The CDR3 loop spans 15 amino acids. Germline loops: CDR1 MNHEY, CDR2 SVGAGI. V lost 5 bases and J 3 bases, leaving 16 bases between the germline ends. The chain's CDR3 is CASSHPAGAHTEAFF. In nucleotides, the CDR3 is TGTGCCAGCAGTCATCCCGCGGGGGCCCACACTGAAGCTTTCTTT.

The chain employs TRBV25-1 and TRBJ1-1; D perhaps matches TRBD1 (6 bases). With 1 base removed from V and 0 bases from J, the gap between germline ends came to 15 bases. There are 17 residues in the CDR3. CDR1 and CDR2 from the germline V gene are MGHDK and SYGVNS. The CDR3 protein is CASSEFGRGPLNTEAFF. CDR3 nucleotides: TGTGCCAGCAGTGAATTCGGGCGGGGGCCCTTGAACACTGAAGCTTTCTTT.

V is TRBV15 and J is TRBJ1-2; 7 nucleotides align to TRBD1. The CDR3 is made up of 15 amino acids. Germline CDR1 reads LNHNV; CDR2 reads YYDKDF (reference sequence). V was clipped by 1 base and J by 4 bases; unmatched bases: 6. The CDR3 is CATSRGVSGGYGYTF. The CDR3 bases are TGTGCCACCAGCAGAGGAGTATCAGGGGGCTATGGCTACACCTTC.

CDR3 DNA sequence: TGCGCCAGCTTAGGGACGGGTGAAGCTTTCTTT. This gives the protein CASLGTGEAFF. The chain is built from TRBV5-1 and TRBJ1-1; tentative D call: TRBD1 (5 bases). The V end was cut by 7 bases, the J end by 7 bases, with 11 bases between. The germline CDR1 and CDR2 sequences are SGHRS and YFSETQ. The CDR3 has 11 amino acids.

V is TRBV2 and J is TRBJ2-7; D is uncertain. Trimming stripped 7 bases from V and 4 bases from J, with 11 bases between. This CDR3 has 12 residues. Germline values: CDR1 SNHLY, CDR2 FYNNEI. This CDR3 is CASKAQSYEQYF. In DNA form, the CDR3 reads TGTGCCAGCAAGGCCCAGTCGTACGAGCAGTACTTC.

V usage is TRBV18 and J usage is TRBJ1-1; D ambiguous. The CDR3 is made up of 14 amino acids. Germline-derived CDR1 and CDR2 are KGHSH and LQKENI. The V end lost 4 bases, the J end lost 1 base, and 10 bases lay between the germline ends. In DNA, the CDR3 is TGTGCCAGCTCACATAAGTCCGAGAACACTGAAGCTTTCTTT. Amino acids: CASSHKSENTEAFF.

The CDR3 sequence: CSGGQSTDTQYF. The CDR3 DNA is TGCAGCGGGGGACAGAGCACAGATACGCAGTATTTT. The chain has TRBV29-1 and TRBJ2-3, with 7 bases matching TRBD1. Germline V gene data show CDR1 as SQVTM and CDR2 as ANQGSEA. The CDR3 extends over 12 amino acids. V trimming: 7 bases; J trimming: 0 bases; junction bases outside the gene matches: 1.

Turning to this clone: One end of the junction fails to match germline, which may point to a read error. V gene TRBV18 combines with J gene TRBJ1-1; 10 nucleotides align to TRBD1. Germline lookup yields CDR1 KGHSH and CDR2 LQKENI. The CDR3 totals 16 residues. CDR3 nucleotide sequence: TGTGCCAGCTCAGCACCCGGGACAGGGGAGAACACTGAAGCTTTCTTT. Translation gives CASSAPGTGENTEAFF.

The chain combines TRBV3-1 (or the pseudogene TRBV3-2) with TRBJ1-1, with D hard to call. CDR1 and CDR2 from the germline V gene are LGHDT and YNNKEL (reference sequence). The CDR3 runs to 13 residues. V dropped 1 base and J dropped 2 bases, with 5 bases sitting between them. The DNA of the CDR3 is TGTGCCAGCAGCCAAGTTACAAACACTGAAGCTTTCTTT. Translating it yields CASSQVTNTEAFF.

V is TRBV12-3 or TRBV12-4 and J is TRBJ2-5; no definite D call. CDR3 length equals 13 residues. V dropped 3 bases and J dropped 5 bases, with 10 bases sitting between them. CDR3 in DNA: TGTGCCAGCAGTTTTTCCAGTGGGGAGACCCAGTACTTC. Its translation: CASSFSSGETQYF.

The chain combines TRBV5-1 with TRBJ2-2; 9 bases fit TRBD2. Germline V gives CDR1 SGHRS, CDR2 YFSETQ. This CDR3 is 16 amino acids long. J lost 8 bases, V lost 4 bases, and 12 bases had no gene match. CDR3 bases: TGCGCCAGCAGCCCCCGGGGCGGGGGGGCCGGAGGGGAGCTGTTTTTT. This gives the protein CASSPRGGGAGGELFF.

The chain employs TRBV11-2 and TRBJ1-1; D may be TRBD1 (5 bases). The V gene lost 0 bases and the J gene lost 4 bases, with 9 bases spanning the gap. This CDR3 is built from 14 residues. CDR1 is SGHAT and CDR2 is FQNNGV in the germline V gene. The CDR3 DNA is TGTGCCAGCAGCTTAGATTTGGGGGGCACTGAAGCTTTCTTT. This gives the protein CASSLDLGGTEAFF.

The V gene is TRBV5-1, the J gene TRBJ1-1, with 8 bases fitting TRBD1. With V trimmed by 3 bases and J by 4 bases, 14 bases remained unmatched. CDR3 size: 17 residues. Germline V gives CDR1 SGHRS, CDR2 YFSETQ. This CDR3 is CASSSRDRRKGGTEAFF. The CDR3 nucleotides read TGCGCCAGCAGCTCGAGGGACAGGCGAAAGGGCGGCACTGAAGCTTTCTTT.

The chain recombines TRBV1 with TRBJ1-5. TRBV1 is a pseudogene. The CDR3 covers 15 residues. The CDR3 reads CTSSQSYTGHQPQHF. In DNA, the CDR3 is TGCACCAGCAGCCAATCTTATACGGGTCATCAGCCCCAGCATTTT.

The V and J genes are TRBV29-1 and TRBJ2-2; unclear D gene. Trimming cost V 0 bases and J 4 bases, with 6 bases left between them. There are 13 residues in the CDR3. Germline V CDR1 and CDR2: SQVTM, ANQGSEA. The CDR3 is CSVEDNGTGELFF. CDR3 nucleotides: TGCAGCGTTGAAGATAACGGCACCGGGGAGCTGTTTTTT.